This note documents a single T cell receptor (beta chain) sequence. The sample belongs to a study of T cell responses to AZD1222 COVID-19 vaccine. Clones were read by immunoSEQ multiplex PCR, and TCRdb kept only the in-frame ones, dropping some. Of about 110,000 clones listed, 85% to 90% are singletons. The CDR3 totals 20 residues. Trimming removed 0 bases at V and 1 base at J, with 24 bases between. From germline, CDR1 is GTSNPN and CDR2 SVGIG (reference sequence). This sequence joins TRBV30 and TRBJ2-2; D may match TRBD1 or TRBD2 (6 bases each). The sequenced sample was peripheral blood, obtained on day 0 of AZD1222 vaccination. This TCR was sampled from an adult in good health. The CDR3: CAWSVLGRGPEQMNTGELFF. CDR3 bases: TGTGCCTGGAGTGTACTCGGCCGGGGGCCTGAGCAGATGAACACCGGGGAGCTGTTTTTT.